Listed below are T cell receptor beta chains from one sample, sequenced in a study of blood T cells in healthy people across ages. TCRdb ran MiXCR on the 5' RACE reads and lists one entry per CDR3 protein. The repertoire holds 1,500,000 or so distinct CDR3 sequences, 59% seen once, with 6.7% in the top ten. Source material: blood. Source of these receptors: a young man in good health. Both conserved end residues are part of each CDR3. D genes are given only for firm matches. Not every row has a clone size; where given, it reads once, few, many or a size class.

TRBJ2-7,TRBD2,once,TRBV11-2,CASSRTIAGGQREKKEQYF,TGTGCCAGCAGCCGTACCATAGCGGGAGGGCAGAGGGAGAAGAAGGAGCAGTACTTC
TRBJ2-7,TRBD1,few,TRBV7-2,CASSYRQGRNEQYF,TGTGCCAGCAGCTATAGACAGGGGCGCAACGAGCAGTACTTC
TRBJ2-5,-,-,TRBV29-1,CSVRQVLGETQYF,TGCAGCGTACGACAGGTTTTAGGAGAGACCCAGTACTTC
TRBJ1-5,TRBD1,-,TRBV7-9,CASSLEQGYNQPQHF,TGTGCCAGCAGCTTAGAACAGGGGTACAATCAGCCCCAGCATTTT
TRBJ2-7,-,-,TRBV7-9,CASSLWATAPGNEQYF,TGTGCCAGCAGCTTATGGGCAACCGCACCAGGCAATGAGCAGTACTTC
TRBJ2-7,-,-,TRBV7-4,CAPQRQGLSYEQYF,TGTGCCCCGCAGCGGCAGGGACTTTCCTACGAGCAGTACTTC
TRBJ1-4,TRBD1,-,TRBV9,CASSRGQGANEKLFF,TGTGCCAGCAGCCGAGGACAGGGAGCTAATGAAAAACTGTTTTTT
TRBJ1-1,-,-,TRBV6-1,CASSDPPTFF,TGTGCCAGCAGCGACCCCCCTACTTTCTTT
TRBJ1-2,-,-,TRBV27,CASSFSPKGRSGYTF,TGTGCCAGCAGTTTTTCCCCCAAAGGCCGGTCGGGCTACACCTTC
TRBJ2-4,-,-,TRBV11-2,CASSLDRIGGIAKNIQYF,TGTGCCAGCAGCTTAGATCGGATAGGGGGAATAGCCAAAAACATTCAGTACTTC
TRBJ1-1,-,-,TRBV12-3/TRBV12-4,CASSFTTEAFF,TGTGCCAGCAGTTTTACGACAGAAGCTTTCTTT
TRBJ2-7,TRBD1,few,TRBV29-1,CSVEVRDRAIYEQYF,TGCAGCGTTGAAGTCCGGGACAGGGCGATCTACGAGCAGTACTTC
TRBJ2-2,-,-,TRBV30,CAWMTGELFF,TGTGCCTGGATGACGGGGGAGCTGTTTTTT
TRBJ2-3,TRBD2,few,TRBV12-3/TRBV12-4,CASSLAGAGGPIDTQYF,TGTGCCAGCAGTTTAGCGGGAGCGGGGGGGCCGATAGATACGCAGTATTTT
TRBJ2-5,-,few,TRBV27,CASSLWATGARETQYF,TGTGCCAGCAGTTTATGGGCCACGGGAGCCAGGGAGACCCAGTACTTC
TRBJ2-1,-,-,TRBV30,CAWRAQTSYNEQFF,TGTGCCTGGAGGGCCCAGACCTCCTACAATGAGCAGTTCTTC
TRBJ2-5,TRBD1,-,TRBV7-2,CASSQGDRGDWETQYF,TGTGCCAGCAGCCAGGGGGACAGGGGAGATTGGGAGACCCAGTACTTC
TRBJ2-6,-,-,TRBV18,CASSPYRAGGANVLTF,TGTGCCAGCTCACCGTACAGGGCGGGTGGGGCCAACGTCCTGACTTTC
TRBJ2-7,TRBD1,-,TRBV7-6,CASSYAGTGAYEQYF,TGTGCCAGCAGTTACGCCGGGACAGGGGCCTACGAGCAGTACTTC
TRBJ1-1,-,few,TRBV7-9,CASSLGVRRIMNTEAFF,TGTGCCAGCAGCTTAGGGGTTAGACGGATTATGAACACTGAAGCTTTCTTT
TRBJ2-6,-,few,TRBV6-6,CASSYAISSGANVLTF,TGTGCCAGCAGTTACGCGATAAGCTCTGGGGCCAACGTCCTGACTTTC
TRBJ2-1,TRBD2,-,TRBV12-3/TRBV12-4,CASSSGRLAPSYNEQFF,TGTGCCAGCAGCTCCGGGAGGCTAGCCCCTTCCTACAATGAGCAGTTCTTC
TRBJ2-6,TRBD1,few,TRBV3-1,CASSPDRGKTGANVLTF,TGTGCCAGCAGCCCCGACAGGGGGAAAACCGGGGCCAACGTCCTGACTTTC
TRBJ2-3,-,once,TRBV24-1,CATSDKQGLTDTQYF,TGTGCCACCAGTGATAAACAGGGTTTAACAGATACGCAGTATTTT
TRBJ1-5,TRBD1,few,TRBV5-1,CASSPGQTGNQPQHF,TGCGCCAGCAGCCCGGGACAGACTGGCAATCAGCCCCAGCATTTT
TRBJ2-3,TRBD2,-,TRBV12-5,CASGPRTGGVTDTQYF,TGTGCTAGTGGTCCCCGTACGGGAGGGGTAACAGATACGCAGTATTTT
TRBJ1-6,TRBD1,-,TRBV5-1,CASSLRTGGNSPLHF,TGTGCCAGCAGTTTAAGAACAGGGGGAAATTCACCCCTCCACTTT
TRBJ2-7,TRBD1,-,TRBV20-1,CSATEPRGTGLWEQYF,TGCAGTGCTACCGAACCCCGTGGGACAGGGCTGTGGGAGCAGTACTTC
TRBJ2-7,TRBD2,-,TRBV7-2,CASSFRRGSYEQYF,TGTGCCAGCAGCTTCCGGCGGGGGTCCTACGAGCAGTACTTC
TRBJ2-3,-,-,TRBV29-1,CSGAAGSTDTQYF,TGCAGCGGAGCCGCGGGAAGCACAGATACGCAGTATTTT
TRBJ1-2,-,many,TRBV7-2,CASSPGPSNYGYTF,TGTGCCAGCAGCCCCGGACCTTCTAACTATGGCTACACCTTC
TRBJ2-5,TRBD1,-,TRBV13,CASSLGFYRDRQETQYF,TGTGCCAGCAGCTTAGGCTTTTACCGGGACAGGCAAGAGACCCAGTACTTC
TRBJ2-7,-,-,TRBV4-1,CASSSSGDAYNEQYF,TGCGCCAGCAGTTCCAGTGGTGACGCCTACAATGAGCAGTACTTC
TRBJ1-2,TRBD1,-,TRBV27,CASAPGTGTRGYTF,TGTGCCAGCGCCCCCGGGACAGGGACGCGGGGCTACACCTTC
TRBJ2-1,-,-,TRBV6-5,CASSHTPGAREQFF,TGTGCCAGCAGCCACACGCCGGGAGCAAGAGAGCAGTTCTTC
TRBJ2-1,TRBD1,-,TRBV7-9,CASSLGGGQGPNYNEQFF,TGTGCCAGCAGCTTAGGCGGGGGACAGGGTCCGAATTACAATGAGCAGTTCTTC
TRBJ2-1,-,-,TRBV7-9,CASRGMRGPEYNEQFF,TGTGCCAGCAGAGGAATGCGGGGGCCGGAGTACAATGAGCAGTTCTTC
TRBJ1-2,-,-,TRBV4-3,CASSQDGTFYGYTF,TGCGCCAGCAGCCAAGACGGGACGTTCTATGGCTACACCTTC
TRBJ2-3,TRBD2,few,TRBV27,CASLPGGGADTQYF,TGTGCCAGCCTCCCGGGGGGAGGGGCAGATACGCAGTATTTT
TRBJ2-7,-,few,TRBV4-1,CASSHRLDYEQYF,TGCGCCAGCAGCCACAGATTAGACTACGAGCAGTACTTC
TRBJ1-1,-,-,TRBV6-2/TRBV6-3,CASSYSSSGEYLNTEAFF,TGTGCCAGCAGTTACTCGTCGTCGGGAGAGTACCTGAACACTGAAGCTTTCTTT
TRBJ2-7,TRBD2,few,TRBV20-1,CSAPSGLAGVEQYF,TGCAGTGCTCCTTCCGGACTAGCGGGAGTCGAGCAGTACTTC
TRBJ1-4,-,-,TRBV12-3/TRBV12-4,CASSSLSFNEKLFF,TGTGCCAGCAGTTCTCTTTCATTTAATGAAAAACTGTTTTTT
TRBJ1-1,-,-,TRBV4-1,CASSQGAGKGRGTEAFF,TGCGCCAGCAGCCAAGGGGCAGGGAAGGGCCGAGGCACTGAAGCTTTCTTT
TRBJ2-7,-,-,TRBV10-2,CASLFISVSGVTYEQYF,TGCGCCAGCCTGTTTATCTCCGTTTCAGGGGTTACCTACGAGCAGTACTTC
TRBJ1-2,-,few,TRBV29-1,CSVDNFGYGYTF,TGCAGCGTTGATAATTTCGGCTATGGCTACACCTTC
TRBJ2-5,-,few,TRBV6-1,CASNLQGVETQYF,TGTGCCAGCAATTTACAGGGCGTAGAGACCCAGTACTTC
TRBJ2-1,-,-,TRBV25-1,CASSNGGYRSEQFF,TGCGCCAGCAGTAATGGGGGCTACCGCTCAGAGCAGTTCTTC
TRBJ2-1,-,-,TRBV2,CASSPIGPHEQFF,TGTGCCAGCAGTCCAATCGGTCCCCATGAGCAGTTCTTC
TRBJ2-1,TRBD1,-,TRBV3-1,CASSQTRDRGLDEQFF,TGTGCCAGCAGCCAAACACGGGACAGGGGGCTGGATGAGCAGTTCTTC
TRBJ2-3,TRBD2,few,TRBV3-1,CASSQGLADTDTQYF,TGTGCCAGCAGCCAAGGACTAGCGGACACAGATACGCAGTATTTT
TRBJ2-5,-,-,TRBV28,CASPPAVEGIAETQYF,TGTGCCAGCCCCCCGGCGGTCGAGGGAATAGCAGAGACCCAGTACTTC
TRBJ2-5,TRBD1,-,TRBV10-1,CASSESETGLWTQYF,TGCGCCAGCAGTGAGTCCGAGACAGGGCTATGGACCCAGTACTTC
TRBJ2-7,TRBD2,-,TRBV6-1,CASSEAASGPYEQYF,TGTGCCAGCAGTGAAGCCGCTAGCGGTCCCTACGAGCAGTACTTC